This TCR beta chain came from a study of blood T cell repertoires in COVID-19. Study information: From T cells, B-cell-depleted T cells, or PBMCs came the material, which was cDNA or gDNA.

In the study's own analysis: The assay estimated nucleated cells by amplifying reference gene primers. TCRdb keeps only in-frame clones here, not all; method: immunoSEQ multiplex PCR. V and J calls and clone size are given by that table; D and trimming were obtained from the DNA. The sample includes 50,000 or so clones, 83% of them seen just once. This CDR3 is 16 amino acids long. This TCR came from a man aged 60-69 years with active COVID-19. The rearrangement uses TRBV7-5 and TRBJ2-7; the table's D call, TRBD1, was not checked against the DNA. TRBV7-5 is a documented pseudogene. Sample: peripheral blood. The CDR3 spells CVRSKVDRGPSYEQYF. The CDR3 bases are TGTGTCAGAAGTAAAGTGGACAGGGGACCCTCCTACGAGCAGTACTTC.